This T cell receptor (beta chain) stems from a study of blood T cell repertoires in COVID-19. In the study overall: Spain, Italy and the United States supplied samples that represented acute and convalescent COVID-19.

CDR1 and CDR2 (germline): MDHEN, SYDVKM. The CDR3 spans 15 residues. The V and J ends lost 6 bases and 1 base respectively, with 15 bases between them. In the study's own analysis: The assay estimated nucleated cells by amplifying reference gene primers. The table came from immunoSEQ multiplex PCR; TCRdb's copy has only in-frame clones and leaves some out. V and J calls and clone size come straight from that table; D and trimming were deduced from the DNA. The sample has over 120,000 clones, 75% to 90% seen once. Participants spanned ages about 18 to 95 years and resided in roughly 26 US areas. Cohort 3 recovered donors had two negative PCRs, clearance, or symptom resolution.

The V gene is TRBV28, the J gene TRBJ1-2; D gene uncertain. Sequencing was performed on PBMCs or T cells enriched from blood (not recorded which). This receptor was identified in a man in his fifties or sixties who had recovered from COVID-19. CDR3 loop: CASREKVAHNYGYTF. The CDR3 nucleotides read TGTGCCAGCAGGGAGAAGGTCGCCCATAACTATGGCTACACCTTC.